This T cell receptor beta chain was captured by sequencing in a study of cytomegalovirus exposure and HLA in healthy donors. Assay: immunoSEQ multiplex PCR; the TCRdb copy retains only in-frame clones and omits some. This repertoire shows about 98,000 clones, roughly nine tenths found once; its top ten account for 3% to 4%. The CDR3 length is 15 residues. The V end was cut by 3 bases, the J end by 6 bases, with 15 bases between. Germline V lookup: CDR1 MNHEY, CDR2 SMNVEV (reference sequence). This receptor was obtained from a woman in her twenties or thirties in good health and CMV-seronegative. Sample: PBMCs. The J gene is TRBJ2-1, the V gene TRBV27, with D possibly TRBD1 on 6 matching bases. CDR3 amino acids: CASSLSGTNFNEQFF. CDR3 DNA: TGTGCCAGCAGTTTGTCCGGGACAAATTTCAATGAGCAGTTCTTC.